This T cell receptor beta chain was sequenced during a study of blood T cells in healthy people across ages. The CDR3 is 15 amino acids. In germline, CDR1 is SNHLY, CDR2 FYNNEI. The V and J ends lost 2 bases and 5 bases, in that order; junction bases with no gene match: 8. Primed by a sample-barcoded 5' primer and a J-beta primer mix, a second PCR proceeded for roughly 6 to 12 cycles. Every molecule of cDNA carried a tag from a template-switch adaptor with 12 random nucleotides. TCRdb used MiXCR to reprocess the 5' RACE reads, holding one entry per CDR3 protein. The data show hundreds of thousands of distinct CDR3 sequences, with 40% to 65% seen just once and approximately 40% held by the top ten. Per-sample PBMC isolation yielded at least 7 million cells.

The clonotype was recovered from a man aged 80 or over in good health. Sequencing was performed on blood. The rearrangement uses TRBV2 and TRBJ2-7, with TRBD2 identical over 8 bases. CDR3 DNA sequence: TGTGCCAGCAGTGAACGAGCGGGGGTGCGCCACGAGCAGTACTTC. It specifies CASSERAGVRHEQYF.